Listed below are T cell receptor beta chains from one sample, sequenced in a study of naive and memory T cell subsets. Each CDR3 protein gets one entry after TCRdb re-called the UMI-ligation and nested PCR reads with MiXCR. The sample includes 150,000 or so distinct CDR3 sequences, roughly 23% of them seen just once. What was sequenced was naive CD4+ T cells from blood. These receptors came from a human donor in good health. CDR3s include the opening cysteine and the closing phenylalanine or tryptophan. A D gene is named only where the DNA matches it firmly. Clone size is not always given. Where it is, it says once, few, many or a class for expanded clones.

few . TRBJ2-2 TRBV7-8 CASSPQGNTGELFF TGTGCCAGCAGCCCACAAGGAAACACCGGGGAGCTGTTTTTT
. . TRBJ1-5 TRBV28 CASNEWDDASQHF TGTGCCAGCAATGAGTGGGACGACGCGTCCCAGCATTTT
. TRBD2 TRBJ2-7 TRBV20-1 CSARVAGGPNEQYF TGCAGTGCTAGAGTAGCGGGAGGCCCAAATGAGCAGTACTTC
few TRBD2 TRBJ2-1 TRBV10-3 CAIREGLADNNEQFF TGTGCCATCAGGGAGGGACTAGCGGATAACAATGAGCAGTTCTTC
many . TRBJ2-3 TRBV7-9 CASSLAGDRDTQYF TGTGCCAGCAGCTTAGCGGGAGACAGAGATACGCAGTATTTT
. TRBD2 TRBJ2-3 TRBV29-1 CSVDFSGRSDTQYF TGCAGCGTCGATTTTAGCGGGAGATCAGATACGCAGTATTTT
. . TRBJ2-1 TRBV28 CASRTLTIARSLNEQFF TGTGCCAGCAGAACTTTAACCATCGCGAGGAGTCTCAATGAGCAGTTCTTC
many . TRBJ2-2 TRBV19 CASSPRGQTNTGELFF TGTGCCAGTAGTCCTCGTGGGCAGACGAACACCGGGGAGCTGTTTTTT
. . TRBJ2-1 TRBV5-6 CASSLVSGIGSYNEQFF TGTGCCAGCAGCTTGGTGTCTGGGATTGGCTCCTACAATGAGCAGTTCTTC
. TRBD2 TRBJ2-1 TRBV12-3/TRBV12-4 CASSLGTSGRALYNEQFF TGTGCCAGCAGTTTAGGGACTAGCGGGAGGGCACTCTACAATGAGCAGTTCTTC
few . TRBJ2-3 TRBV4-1 CASSSITGDTDTQYF TGCGCCAGCAGCTCAATCACCGGGGACACAGATACGCAGTATTTT
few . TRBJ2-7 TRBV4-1 CASSQDRGPFYEQYF TGCGCCAGCAGCCAAGATAGGGGACCATTCTACGAGCAGTACTTC
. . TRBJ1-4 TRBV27 CASSFTGLREKLFF TGTGCCAGCAGTTTCACAGGGCTTCGTGAAAAACTGTTTTTT
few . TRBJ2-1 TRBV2 CASSASESSYNEQFF TGTGCCAGCAGTGCTAGCGAGAGCTCCTACAATGAGCAGTTCTTC
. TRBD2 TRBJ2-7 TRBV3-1 CTSSQTSGSQYEQYF TGTACCAGCAGCCAGACTAGCGGGAGTCAATACGAGCAGTACTTC
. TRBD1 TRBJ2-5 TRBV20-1 CSARDPGQGGETQYF TGCAGTGCTAGAGATCCGGGACAGGGAGGAGAGACCCAGTACTTC
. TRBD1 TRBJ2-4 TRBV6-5 CASSYRRGPKNIQYF TGTGCCAGCAGTTACCGCAGGGGGCCGAAAAACATTCAGTACTTC
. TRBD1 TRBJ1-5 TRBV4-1 CASSQDDRGQPQHF TGCGCCAGCAGCCAAGACGACAGGGGACAGCCCCAGCATTTT
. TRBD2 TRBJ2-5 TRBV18 CASSPGGIAGAETQYF TGTGCCAGCTCACCCGGTGGAATAGCGGGAGCAGAGACCCAGTACTTC
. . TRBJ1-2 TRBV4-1 CASSQATGAITRFYGYTF TGCGCCAGCAGCCAAGCCACGGGGGCCATTACCAGATTCTATGGCTACACCTTC
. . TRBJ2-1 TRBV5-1 CASSLGDSSYNEQFF TGCGCCAGCAGCTTGGGCGACAGCTCCTACAATGAGCAGTTCTTC
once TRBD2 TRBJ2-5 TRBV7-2 CASSPGSGGNGETQYF TGTGCCAGCAGCCCAGGTAGCGGGGGAAACGGGGAGACCCAGTACTTC
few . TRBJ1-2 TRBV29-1 CSVDRTTDGYTF TGCAGCGTTGACAGGACTACGGATGGCTACACCTTC
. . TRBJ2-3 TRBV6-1 CASSVSVAPGNTDTQYF TGTGCCAGCAGTGTTTCGGTCGCGCCAGGTAACACAGATACGCAGTATTTT
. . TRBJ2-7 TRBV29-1 CSVNLNYEQYF TGCAGCGTCAACCTAAACTACGAGCAGTACTTC
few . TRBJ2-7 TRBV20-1 CSASGRQIYEQYF TGCAGTGCTAGTGGGAGACAGATCTACGAGCAGTACTTC
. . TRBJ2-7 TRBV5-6 CASSKTSVYYEQYF TGTGCCAGCAGCAAGACGTCTGTATATTACGAGCAGTACTTC